Each of the 21 T cell receptor beta chains below was sequenced from the same sample in a study of blood T cells in healthy people across ages. Next came a second PCR, run for roughly 6 to 11 cycles, which used a sample-barcoded 5' primer along with a J-beta primer mix. TCRdb recomputed calls from the 5' RACE reads with MiXCR, one row per CDR3 protein. The sample contains 500,000 to 700,000 distinct CDR3 sequences, 25% to 35% of which appear only once. The sample consisted of blood. These receptors all stem from a woman aged 80 or over in good health.

This clonotype was counted ten times or more. The CDR3 sequence: CASSSPIRLAGGPRSYNEQFF. DNA of the CDR3: TGTGCCAGCAGCTCACCAATAAGACTAGCGGGGGGGCCGAGATCCTACAATGAGCAGTTCTTC. The chain couples TRBV7-3 to TRBJ2-1; 14 bases are a match to TRBD2. The germline V gene has CDR1 SGHTA and CDR2 FQGTGA. The CDR3 has 21 residues. The trim removed 4 bases at V and 1 base at J, leaving 15 bases unmatched.

This chain uses TRBV7-2 with TRBJ2-7; 8 bases fit TRBD1. This CDR3 is built from 14 residues. V shed 5 bases and J 6 bases; nucleotides not matched to a gene: 9. Germline V gives CDR1 SGHTA, CDR2 FQGNSA. CDR3 DNA: TGTGCCAGCAGCGTTGGACAGGGTGGTACCGAGCAGTACTTC. It translates to CASSVGQGGTEQYF.

About this clonotype itself: A single base separates this from a much larger clone, so it may be a read error. The chain is built from TRBV6-5 and TRBJ2-1, with D maybe TRBD2 (6 bases). The germline V gene has CDR1 MNHEY and CDR2 SVGAGI. V was trimmed by 10 bases and J by 7 bases, leaving 17 bases between them. The CDR3 is 13 amino acids. The CDR3 DNA follows: TGTGCCAACAGCCCCAGGGCGGGGAATGAGCAGTTCTTC. Translated, it gives CANSPRAGNEQFF.

The V gene is TRBV7-9, the J gene TRBJ2-7; weak D call: TRBD2 (6 bases). Looked up from germline, CDR1 is SEHNR and CDR2 is FQNEAQ (reference sequence). This CDR3 is built from 14 residues. V was shortened by 5 bases and J by 2 bases, with 13 bases between the two germline ends. CDR3: CASSRRDRPYEQYF. DNA of the CDR3: TGTGCCAGCAGCCGGAGGGACCGACCCTACGAGCAGTACTTC.

V is TRBV7-3 and J is TRBJ1-6; 8 bases align to TRBD1. Germline CDR1 SGHTA, CDR2 FQGTGA. The CDR3 consists of 15 residues. V lost 3 bases, J lost 8 bases, and 6 bases stayed unmatched. The CDR3 protein is CASSLRSGGDSPLHF. CDR3 DNA: TGTGCCAGCAGCTTGAGGTCAGGGGGCGATTCACCCCTCCACTTT.

The chain combines TRBV5-1 with TRBJ2-7; D is ambiguous. The CDR3 length is 16 residues. V lost 0 bases and J 5 bases, leaving 18 bases between the germline ends. From germline, CDR1 is SGHRS and CDR2 YFSETQ. CDR3: CASSLEPMPEQDEQYF. As DNA, the CDR3 is TGCGCCAGCAGCTTGGAGCCCATGCCAGAACAAGACGAGCAGTACTTC. The full variable domain, completed using reference TRBV5-1 and TRBJ2-7, is KAGVTQTPRYLIKTRGQQVTLSCSPISGHRSVSWYQQTPGQGLQFLFEYFSETQRNKGNFPGRFSGRQFSNSRSEMNVSTLELGDSALYLCASSLEPMPEQDEQYFGPGTRLTVT.

This clonotype was seen a handful of times. The chain couples TRBV15 to TRBJ1-1; the D is unclear. V was pared by 3 bases and J by 5 bases, with 7 bases between. This CDR3 comprises 12 residues. Germline CDR1 reads LNHNV; CDR2 reads YYDKDF (reference sequence). This CDR3 is CATSRRETEAFF. In nucleotides, the CDR3 is TGTGCCACCAGCAGGAGGGAAACTGAAGCTTTCTTT.

This clonotype was seen only once. The missing conserved phenylalanine or tryptophan at the end of this CDR3 makes a read error likely. The gene calls are TRBV7-9 and TRBJ2-1, with D possibly matching TRBD2 (7 bases). The CDR3 length is 15 residues. V lost 5 bases, J lost 8 bases, and 19 bases lay in between. The germline gives CDR1 SEHNR, CDR2 FQNEAQ (reference sequence). The CDR3 spells CASSLLGGGQDEQFS. The CDR3 DNA is TGTGCCAGCAGCCTTTTAGGGGGGGGGCAGGATGAGCAGTTCTCC.

Many counts were recorded for this clonotype. This rearrangement joins TRBV7-9 to TRBJ1-2; D not certain. V was pared by 5 bases and J by 5 bases, with 9 bases between. CDR3 length: 12 residues. Germline lookup yields CDR1 SEHNR and CDR2 FQNEAQ (reference sequence). The CDR3 region has the DNA TGTGCCAGCAGCGGCCCGGAATATGGCTACACCTTC. Its translation is CASSGPEYGYTF.

About this clonotype itself: With a much larger clone just one base away, this may be a read error. This sequence joins TRBV4-3 and TRBJ2-7, with D uncertain. V shed 6 bases and J shed 7 bases, with 19 bases lying between them. The CDR3 is 14 residues long. Germline CDR1 reads LGHNA; CDR2 reads YSLEER. The CDR3 region has the DNA TGCGCCAGCAGTACACCGGGCCGATACAATGAGCAGTACTTC. This gives the protein CASSTPGRYNEQYF.

In this sample, this clonotype turned up a few times. The chain uses TRBV6-1 and TRBJ1-1, with D perhaps TRBD1 (5 bases). The CDR3 contains 14 residues. V lost 1 base and J 4 bases, leaving 10 bases between the germline ends. From germline, CDR1 is MNHNS and CDR2 SASEGT. CDR3 sequence (DNA): TGTGCCAGCAGTGAAGGGGGGGGTCTCACTGAAGCTTTCTTT. It codes for CASSEGGGLTEAFF.

Many counts were recorded for this clonotype. The chain has TRBV12-3 or TRBV12-4 and TRBJ2-7; no definite D call. The CDR3 runs to 12 residues. V lost 10 bases to trimming and J lost 0 bases, with 10 bases between them. For the CDR3, the DNA is TGTGCCACCAGCTCCAACTCCTACGAGCAGTACTTC. Translating it yields CATSSNSYEQYF.

This clonotype was detected ten times or more. The genes are TRBV20-1 and TRBJ2-7; TRBD1 matches at 7 bases. Germline assignment: CDR1 DFQATT and CDR2 SNEGSKA (reference sequence). The J segment lost 2 bases and the V segment lost 3 bases, leaving 13 bases of the junction unmatched. This CDR3 contains 16 residues. The CDR3 is CSASPRDRSFTYEQYF. CDR3 bases: TGCAGTGCTAGTCCCCGGGACAGATCCTTTACCTACGAGCAGTACTTC.

This clonotype was seen a few times. The chain couples TRBV28 to TRBJ1-1; D might be TRBD1 (5 bases). The V end lost 5 bases, the J end lost 9 bases, and 16 bases lay between the germline ends. This CDR3 is 13 amino acids long. Germline CDR1 and CDR2: MDHEN and SYDVKM. This CDR3 is CASSGLGGEKAFF. CDR3 bases: TGTGCCAGCAGTGGGCTTGGAGGGGAAAAAGCTTTCTTT.

This clonotype was counted ten times or more. This chain connects TRBV20-1 to TRBJ2-3; TRBD2 might be the D (6 bases). The CDR3 has 11 residues. V lost 6 bases and J 6 bases, leaving 10 bases between the germline ends. Germline CDR1 reads DFQATT; CDR2 reads SNEGSKA (reference sequence). In DNA form, the CDR3 reads TGCAGTGCGAGACGGGAGGATACGCAGTATTTT. Amino acid sequence: CSARREDTQYF.

The chain uses TRBV29-1 and TRBJ2-5; D might be TRBD1 or TRBD2, each matching 6 bases. Gene TRBJ2-7 matches the end of the DNA better, so the J call may be wrong. There are 13 residues in the CDR3. Looked up from germline, CDR1 is SQVTM and CDR2 is ANQGSEA. CDR3 sequence reads: CSVGWRGAYEQYF. The CDR3 nucleotides read TGCAGCGTTGGATGGAGGGGGGCCTACGAGCAGTACTTC.

This clonotype was recorded at least ten times. The rearrangement uses TRBV9 and TRBJ1-2; possibly TRBD1 for D (5 bases). The CDR3 is made up of 15 amino acids. The germline V and J ends were trimmed by 0 bases and 8 bases, with 17 bases remaining between them. Germline loops: CDR1 SGDLS, CDR2 YYNGEE. CDR3 in DNA: TGTGCCAGCAGCGTAGCCGGACAACCTGGGTGGGGCTACACCTTC. Its protein product is CASSVAGQPGWGYTF.

The chain has TRBV14 and TRBJ1-2, with TRBD1 as a possible D gene (5 bases). The CDR3 contains 14 residues. Trimming pared 1 base from V and 6 bases from J, leaving 12 bases between. Germline V gene lookup returns CDR1 SGHDN and CDR2 FVKESK. The CDR3 loop reads CASSQGRQQHGYTF. The CDR3 nucleotides are TGTGCCAGCAGCCAAGGAAGACAGCAGCATGGCTACACCTTC.

The rearrangement uses TRBV30 and TRBJ2-3; D is ambiguous. V gave up 4 bases and J gave up 0 bases, with 8 bases separating them. The CDR3 length is 13 residues. The germline CDR1 and CDR2 sequences are GTSNPN and SVGIG (reference sequence). The CDR3: CAWTGSSTDTQYF. In DNA, the CDR3 is TGTGCCTGGACAGGTTCTAGCACAGATACGCAGTATTTT.

In this sample, this clonotype turned up many times. This chain connects TRBV5-6 to TRBJ2-7, with TRBD2 identical over 8 bases. The CDR3 has 13 residues. V lost 2 bases to trimming and J lost 2 bases; unmatched junction nucleotides: 0. In germline, CDR1 is SGHDT, CDR2 YYEEEE. The DNA for the CDR3 is TGTGCCAGCAGCTTCGGGGGGGCCTACGAGCAGTACTTC. It codes for CASSFGGAYEQYF.

This rearrangement joins TRBV7-2 to TRBJ2-2; D could derive from TRBD1 or TRBD2 (6 bases each). Germline V CDR1 and CDR2: SGHTA, FQGNSA. The length of the CDR3 is 17 residues. V lost 5 bases and J 5 bases, leaving 21 bases between the germline ends. The CDR3: CASSPEGRGRITGELFF. CDR3 in DNA: TGTGCCAGCAGCCCCGAGGGCCGGGGGCGCATTACCGGGGAGCTGTTTTTT.